Each of the 6 T cell receptor beta chains below was sequenced from the same sample in a study of Graves' ophthalmopathy and Graves' hyperthyroidism. Amplification of the TCR beta CDR3 regions used RNA transcripts (as template). The first-round RT-PCR employed HTBI primers together with the Qiagen OneStep RT-PCR kit. A multiplex PCR was then performed as the second round. TCRdb itself ran the multiplex PCR reads through MiXCR, one entry per CDR3 protein. The sample shows 200,000 to 250,000 distinct CDR3 sequences, about 32% of them seen only once. The specimen sequenced was peripheral blood. Receptors originate from a man over 45 with Graves' ophthalmopathy.

This clonotype was recorded at least ten times. One base away lies a much larger clone, so this may be a sequencing read error. The chain joins TRBV7-2 to TRBJ2-7, with D unclear. Per the germline V gene, CDR1 is SGHTA and CDR2 is FQGNSA. The CDR3 consists of 13 residues. V shed 8 bases and J shed 3 bases, with 14 bases lying between them. CDR3 loop: CASPLAGLYEQYF. The CDR3 DNA reads as TGTGCCAGCCCCCTGGCTGGGCTCTACGAGCAGTACTTC.

Worth noting for this clonotype: An end of the junction does not agree with germline; a read error may underlie this. V and J are TRBV28 and TRBJ2-7; D ambiguous. The CDR3 runs 15 residues. Germline CDR1 MDHEN, CDR2 SYDVKM. The CDR3 DNA reads as TGTGCCAGCAGTTCCCCGACGGACGCAACCTACGAGCAGCACTTC. It codes for CASSSPTDATYEQHF.

The table lists this clonotype with many counts. The chain carries TRBV7-3 and TRBJ2-7, with TRBD2 identical over 9 bases. The J segment lost 3 bases and the V segment lost 3 bases, leaving 18 bases of the junction unmatched. This CDR3 has 19 residues. Germline V gene sequence: CDR1 SGHTA, CDR2 FQGTGA. The CDR3 bases are TGTGCCAGCAGCTTCACAGTTCGACTAGCGGACCTCTCCATCTACGAGCAGTACTTC. Amino acids: CASSFTVRLADLSIYEQYF. Complete variable domain (other parts from reference TRBV7-3 and TRBJ2-7): GAGVSQTPSNKVTEKGKYVELRCDPISGHTALYWYRQSLGQGPEFLIYFQGTGAADDSGLPNDRFFAVRPEGSVSTLKIQRTERGDSAVYLCASSFTVRLADLSIYEQYFGPGTRLTVT.

This clonotype has just one count. One junction end disagrees with the germline gene, perhaps due to a read error. This chain joins TRBV19 and TRBJ1-1; TRBD1 aligns across 10 bases. Germline-derived CDR1 and CDR2 are LNHDA and SQIVND (reference sequence). The CDR3 runs to 15 residues. Here the CDR3 DNA reads TGTGCCAGTAGTTGGTCGGGACAGGGGAACACTGAGGCTTTCTTT. Amino acids: CASSWSGQGNTEAFF.

This clonotype was seen many times. The J gene is TRBJ1-5, the V gene TRBV2; D remains ambiguous. The CDR3 has 13 amino acids. CDR1 SNHLY and CDR2 FYNNEI come from the germline V gene. Trimming removed 9 bases from V and 0 bases from J, with 9 bases in between. The CDR3 coding sequence is TGTGCCAGTGGGCCAGATAGCAATCAGCCCCAGCATTTT. This translates into CASGPDSNQPQHF.

J is TRBJ1-6 and V is TRBV20-1, with D perhaps TRBD1 (6 bases). Germline loops: CDR1 DFQATT, CDR2 SNEGSKA (reference sequence). CDR3 length: 15 residues. V gave up 2 bases and J gave up 4 bases, with 12 bases separating them. CDR3: CSARLGQIYNSPLHF. Here the CDR3 DNA reads TGCAGTGCTAGACTCGGACAGATTTATAATTCACCCCTCCACTTT.